The present entry profiles one TCR beta chain with its context. Authors' data handling: Estimates of nucleated cell counts were drawn from the amplification of reference gene primers. Sequenced by immunoSEQ multiplex PCR; TCRdb stores in-frame clones only, minus some. V, J and clone size derive from that table, while D and trimming were established from the DNA sequence. The sample holds roughly 80,000 clones; 75% to 90% are singletons and the top ten take approximately 30%. The data belong to a study of blood T cell repertoires in COVID-19. Study-wide context: From the United States, Italy and Spain came samples of acute and convalescent COVID-19. T cells, B-cell-depleted T cells, or PBMCs supplied cDNA or gDNA.

This CDR3 contains 15 residues. The trim removed 5 bases at V and 5 bases at J, leaving 7 bases unmatched. The germline V gene encodes CDR1 SSHAT and CDR2 FNYEAQ (reference sequence). This chain joins TRBV7-7 and TRBJ2-5; TRBD1 aligns across 11 bases. Sequenced material: peripheral blood. The sequence derives from a human donor in a cohort sampled during active COVID-19. CDR3 sequence (DNA): TGTGCCAGCAGCCTAGGACAGGGGGCTTATGAGACCCAGTACTTC. It translates to CASSLGQGAYETQYF.